A single TCR beta chain is shown here with its context. Its antigen is undetermined. Every bit of the isolated RNA underwent reverse transcription, so sequencing read expressed TCRB transcripts. Produced via immunoSEQ multiplex PCR; TCRdb's table is partial and in-frame only. Here the sample spans 130,000 to 150,000 clones, roughly a tenth being singletons. This entry comes from a study of beta chain features in type 1 diabetes. Study outcomes and limitations: Among patients with Type 1 diabetes, TCRB CDR3s were moderately but significantly shorter in every one of the four CD4+ subsets.

The CDR3 has 14 residues. Trimming cost V 2 bases and J 8 bases, with 13 bases left between them. Germline CDR1 reads SGHNT; CDR2 reads YENEEA. The genes are TRBV11-3 and TRBJ2-1, with D uncertain. Sequenced: central memory CD4+ T cells from blood. The receptor was isolated from a man in his late teens or twenties in good health. The CDR3, as DNA: TGTGCCAGCAGCTTATCTGCGGCCTCGGATGAGCAGTTCTTC. It specifies CASSLSAASDEQFF.